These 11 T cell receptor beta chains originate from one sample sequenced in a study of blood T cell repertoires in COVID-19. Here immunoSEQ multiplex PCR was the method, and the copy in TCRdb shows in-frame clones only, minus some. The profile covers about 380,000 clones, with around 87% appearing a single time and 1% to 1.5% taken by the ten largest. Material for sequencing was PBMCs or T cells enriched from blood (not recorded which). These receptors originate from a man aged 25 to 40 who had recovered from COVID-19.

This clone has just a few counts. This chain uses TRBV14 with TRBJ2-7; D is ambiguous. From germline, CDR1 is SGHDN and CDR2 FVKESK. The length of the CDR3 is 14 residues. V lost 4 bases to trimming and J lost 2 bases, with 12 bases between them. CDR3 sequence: CASSPRLEPYEQYF. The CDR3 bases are TGTGCCAGCAGCCCCCGATTAGAACCCTACGAGCAGTACTTC.

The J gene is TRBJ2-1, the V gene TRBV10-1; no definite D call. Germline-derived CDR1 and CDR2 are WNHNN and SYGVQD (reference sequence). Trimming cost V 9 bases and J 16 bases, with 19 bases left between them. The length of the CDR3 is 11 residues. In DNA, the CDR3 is TGCGCCAGACCTTGTACAATGAGGTCTTTCTTC. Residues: CARPCTMRSFF.

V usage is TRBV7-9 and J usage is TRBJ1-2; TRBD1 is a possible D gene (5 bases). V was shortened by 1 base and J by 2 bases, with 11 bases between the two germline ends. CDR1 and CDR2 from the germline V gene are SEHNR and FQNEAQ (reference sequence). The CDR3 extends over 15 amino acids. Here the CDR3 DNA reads TGTGCCAGCAGCTTAGGGGGACTCCGGAACTATGGCTACACCTTC. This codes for CASSLGGLRNYGYTF.

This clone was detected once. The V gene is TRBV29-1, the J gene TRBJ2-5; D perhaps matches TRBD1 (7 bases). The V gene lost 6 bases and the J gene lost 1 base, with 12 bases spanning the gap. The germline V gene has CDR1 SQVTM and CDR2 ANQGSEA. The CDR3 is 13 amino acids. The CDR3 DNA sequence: TGCAGCGTGGAGGGACAGACCCAAGAGACCCAGTACTTC. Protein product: CSVEGQTQETQYF.

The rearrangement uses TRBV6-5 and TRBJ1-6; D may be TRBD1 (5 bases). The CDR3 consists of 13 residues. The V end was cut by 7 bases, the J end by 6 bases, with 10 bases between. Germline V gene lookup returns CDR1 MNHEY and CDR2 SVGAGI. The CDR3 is CASTGHTNSPLHF. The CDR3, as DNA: TGTGCCAGCACTGGACACACTAATTCACCCCTCCACTTT.

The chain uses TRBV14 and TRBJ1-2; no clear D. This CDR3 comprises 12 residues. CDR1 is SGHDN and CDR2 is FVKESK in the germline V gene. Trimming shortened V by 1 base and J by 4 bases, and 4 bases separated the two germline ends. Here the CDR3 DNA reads TGTGCCAGCAGCCAAGCTGTCTATGGCTACACCTTC. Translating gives CASSQAVYGYTF.

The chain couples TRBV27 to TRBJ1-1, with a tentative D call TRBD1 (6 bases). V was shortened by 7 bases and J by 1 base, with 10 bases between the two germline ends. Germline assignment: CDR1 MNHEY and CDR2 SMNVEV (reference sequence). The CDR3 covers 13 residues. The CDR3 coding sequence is TGTGCCAGCATCGGACAGACGAACACTGAAGCTTTCTTT. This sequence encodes CASIGQTNTEAFF.

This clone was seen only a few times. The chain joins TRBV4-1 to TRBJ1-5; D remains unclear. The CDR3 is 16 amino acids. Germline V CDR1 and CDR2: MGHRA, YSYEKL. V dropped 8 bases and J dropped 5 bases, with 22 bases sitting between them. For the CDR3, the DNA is TGCGCCAGCCGGCAGGCCCCAGGCAGGCTCGATCAGCCCCAGCATTTT. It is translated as CASRQAPGRLDQPQHF.

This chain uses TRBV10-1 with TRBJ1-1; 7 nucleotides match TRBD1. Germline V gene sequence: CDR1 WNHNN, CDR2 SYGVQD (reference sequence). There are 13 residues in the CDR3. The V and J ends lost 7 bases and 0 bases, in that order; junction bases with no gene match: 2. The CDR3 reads CASKGQMNTEAFF. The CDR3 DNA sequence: TGCGCCAGCAAGGGACAGATGAACACTGAAGCTTTCTTT.

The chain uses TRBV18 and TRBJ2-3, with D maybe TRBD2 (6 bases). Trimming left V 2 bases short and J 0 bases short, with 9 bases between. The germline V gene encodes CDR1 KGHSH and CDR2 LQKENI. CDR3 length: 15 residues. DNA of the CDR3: TGTGCCAGCTCACCAGGAGGGGCTAGCACAGATACGCAGTATTTT. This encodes CASSPGGASTDTQYF.

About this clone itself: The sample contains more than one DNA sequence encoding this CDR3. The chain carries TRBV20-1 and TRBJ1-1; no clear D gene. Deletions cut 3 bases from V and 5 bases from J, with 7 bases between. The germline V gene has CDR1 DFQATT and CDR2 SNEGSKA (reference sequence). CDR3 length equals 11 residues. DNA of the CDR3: TGCAGTGCTAGGGGCCGTACTGAAGCTTTCTTT. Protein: CSARGRTEAFF.